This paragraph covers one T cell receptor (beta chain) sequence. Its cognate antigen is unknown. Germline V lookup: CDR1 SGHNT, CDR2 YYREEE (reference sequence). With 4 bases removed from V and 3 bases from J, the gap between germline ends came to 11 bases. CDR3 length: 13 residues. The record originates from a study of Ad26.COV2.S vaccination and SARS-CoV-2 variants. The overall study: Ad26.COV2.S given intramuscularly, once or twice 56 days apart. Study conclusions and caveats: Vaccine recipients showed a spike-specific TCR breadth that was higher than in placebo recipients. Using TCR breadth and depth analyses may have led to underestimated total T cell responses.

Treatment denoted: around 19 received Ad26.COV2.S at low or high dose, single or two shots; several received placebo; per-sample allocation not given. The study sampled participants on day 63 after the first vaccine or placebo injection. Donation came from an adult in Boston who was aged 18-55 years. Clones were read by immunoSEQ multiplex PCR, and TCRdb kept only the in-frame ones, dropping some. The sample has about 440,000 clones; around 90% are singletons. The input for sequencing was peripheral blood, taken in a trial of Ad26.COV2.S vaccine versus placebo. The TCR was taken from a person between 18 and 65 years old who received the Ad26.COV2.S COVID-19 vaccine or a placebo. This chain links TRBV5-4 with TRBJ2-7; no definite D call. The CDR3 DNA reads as TGTGCCAGCAGCCAAGAGCCCCGCTACGAGCAGTACTTC. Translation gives CASSQEPRYEQYF.